In this sample, the clone carrying this T cell receptor (beta chain) turned up once. This CDR3 spans 16 amino acids. The V end lost 0 bases, the J end lost 11 bases, and 23 bases lay between the germline ends. Per the germline V gene, CDR1 is SGHRS and CDR2 is YFSETQ. This sample is drawn from a study of blood T cell repertoires in COVID-19. Sequencing was performed with immunoSEQ multiplex PCR; in TCRdb, only in-frame clones are kept and a portion is missing. Among 180,000 or so clones listed, around 83% were seen once. The sample comprised PBMCs or T cells enriched from blood (not recorded which). The TCR was taken from a middle-aged man who had recovered from COVID-19. The rearrangement joins TRBV5-1 to TRBJ1-1; tentatively, D is TRBD1 (6 bases). The CDR3 spells CASSLEAGTPSAGAFF. The CDR3 DNA reads TGCGCCAGCAGCTTGGAGGCCGGGACACCCTCGGCTGGGGCTTTCTTT.